The subject of this entry is one T cell receptor beta chain. The sample is drawn from a study of CD8 T cell repertoires and HIV-1 epitope variants. In the study overall: Enriched T cells were co-cultured with equal autologous T cell-negative cells.

Sequencing used immunoSEQ multiplex PCR; TCRdb keeps in-frame clones, though not all of them. Here the sample spans approximately 90,000 clones, more than 65% being singletons. CDR3 length: 16 residues. The germline gives CDR1 SGHRS, CDR2 YFSETQ. The germline V and J ends were trimmed by 1 base and 4 bases, with 12 bases remaining between them. The receptor was isolated from a male donor with HIV. The sample taken for sequencing was uncultured baseline CD8+ T cells from peripheral blood mononuclear cells (PBMCs). The rearrangement uses TRBV5-1 and TRBJ2-6; D is perhaps TRBD2 (6 bases). The CDR3 DNA sequence: TGCGCCAGCAGCTTGACCGGAGGGGCCGGGGCCAACGTCCTGACTTTC. Amino acid sequence: CASSLTGGAGANVLTF.